The TCR beta chain described here comes from a study of human T cells and chemical hapten exposure. Study-wide context: Slight volume differences across pooled libraries mainly accounted for varying per-sample TCR yields. Overall study results and limits: With regard to DPC sensitization, TCRs above 1 in 1000 frequency did not change.

Germline V gene sequence: CDR1 SQVTM, CDR2 ANQGSEA. The CDR3 is 13 amino acids. The V end was cut by 5 bases, the J end by 3 bases, with 10 bases between. Unique molecular identifiers were affixed to discrete cDNA molecules within the library. How the authors handled the data: Sample TCR totals centred on a median of around 100,000, ranging about 20,000 to 700,000. TCRdb used MiXCR to reprocess the reads, holding one entry per CDR3 protein. TCRdb's processing, not the authors', yielded these V and J calls. The sample carries roughly 120,000 distinct CDR3 sequences, about 8.9% recorded once. Researchers extracted total RNA from unfractionated whole blood. This clonotype appeared many times. Antigen: not known.

The sequencing sample was made of whole blood. J is TRBJ2-2 and V is TRBV29-1; D is possibly TRBD1 (6 bases). The clonotype originates from a human donor in good health. Some clones in this sample may be carry-over from other donors' samples. The CDR3 DNA reads as TGCAGCGTTTCCAGGGGCGACACCGGGGAGCTGTTTTTT. It is translated as CSVSRGDTGELFF.